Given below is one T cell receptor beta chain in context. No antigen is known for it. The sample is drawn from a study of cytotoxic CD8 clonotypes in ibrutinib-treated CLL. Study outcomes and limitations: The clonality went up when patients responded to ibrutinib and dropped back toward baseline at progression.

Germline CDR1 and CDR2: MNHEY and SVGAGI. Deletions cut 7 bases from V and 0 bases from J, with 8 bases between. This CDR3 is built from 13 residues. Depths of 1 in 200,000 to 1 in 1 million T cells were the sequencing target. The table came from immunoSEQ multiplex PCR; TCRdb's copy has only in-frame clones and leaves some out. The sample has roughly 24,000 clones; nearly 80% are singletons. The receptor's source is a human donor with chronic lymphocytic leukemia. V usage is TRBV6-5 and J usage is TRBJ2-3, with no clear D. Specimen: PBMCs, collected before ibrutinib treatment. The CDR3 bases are TGTGCCAGCACCCTACGGAGCACAGATACGCAGTATTTT. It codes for CASTLRSTDTQYF.